This T cell receptor (beta chain) emerged from a study of T-cell memory formation after mild COVID-19. The wider study: The study found TCR clusters largely donor specific. Points from the study as a whole: Several responding clones turned up in pre-infection memory, indicating that cross-reactive memory may have taken part. Balance between CD4 and CD8 was seen in clones contracting day 15 to 85, and a CD4+ lean was seen in later expanders.

Constant-segment-primed 5'RACE gave TCR alpha and TCR beta cDNA libraries with sample barcodes and UMIs. TCRdb re-derived calls from the 5' RACE reads in MiXCR, one entry per CDR3 protein. The sample gives about 340,000 distinct CDR3 sequences, 15% to 20% of which show up once; around 24% is in the top ten. This clonotype turned up a few times. No antigen is known for it. CDR3 size: 15 residues. The germline gives CDR1 SGHDT, CDR2 YYEEEE. With 6 bases removed from V and 0 bases from J, the gap between germline ends came to 13 bases. The source is a man aged 18-30 years who had mild COVID-19 (a few samples of this study predate the infection). Cell type and time point are not known. The sample comprised PBMCs or a T cell subset sorted from them (not recorded which). V usage is TRBV5-6 and J usage is TRBJ2-1, with D uncertain. For the CDR3, the DNA is TGTGCCAGCACCGGAGACGAAAGCTCCTACAATGAGCAGTTCTTC. Encoded protein: CASTGDESSYNEQFF. The full variable domain, completed using reference TRBV5-6 and TRBJ2-1, is DAGVTQSPTHLIKTRGQQVTLRCSPKSGHDTVSWYQQALGQGPQFIFQYYEEEERQRGNFPDRFSGHQFPNYSSELNVNALLLGDSALYLCASTGDESSYNEQFFGPGTRLTVL.